This T cell receptor beta chain was observed in a study of cytomegalovirus exposure and HLA in healthy donors. The study, taken as a whole, reports: Most TCR sequences proved rare, with some public TCRs found in many donors. Fewer N-insertions (relative to the roughly 610-donor mean) were reportedly seen in an Asian-associated ancestry cluster in a later analysis. A missense variant in DCLRE1C was later tied to TCR beta V- and J-gene trimming.

Healthy bone marrow donors supplied every sample. The PCR used 60 Vbeta and 13 Jbeta primers. Sequencing used immunoSEQ multiplex PCR; TCRdb keeps in-frame clones, though not all of them. This repertoire includes about 160,000 clones. Regarding this clone: Its antigen is unidentified.

The CDR3 length is 15 residues. Trimming at V came to 4 bases and at J to 2 bases, leaving 1 base not matched to a gene. Looked up from germline, CDR1 is SGHTA and CDR2 is FQGTGA. Sequencing used PBMCs. The sequence derives from an older woman in good health and CMV-seronegative. The chain has TRBV7-3 and TRBJ2-2, with 10 bases matching TRBD2. This CDR3 reads CASSSSGGNTGELFF. Here the CDR3 DNA reads TGTGCCAGCAGCTCTAGCGGGGGTAACACCGGGGAGCTGTTTTTT.